This T cell receptor beta chain emerged from a study of T-cell reconstitution after alpha-beta-depleted transplantation in children. Unique molecular identifiers tagged the TCRbeta library. In TCRdb, the PCR reads were re-called with MiXCR into one record per CDR3 protein. There are about 870,000 distinct CDR3 sequences in the sample; 16% occur only once, and 5% lies in the top ten. This CDR3 has 14 residues. Looked up from germline, CDR1 is SGHRS and CDR2 is YFSETQ. Trimming removed 0 bases from V and 6 bases from J, with 10 bases in between. This clonotype was observed a few times. Source: PBMCs, mostly from graft donor cells, taken 360 days after TCRalphabeta/CD19-depleted stem cell transplant. This sequence originates from a male patient between 5 and 17 years old who had a stem cell transplant for acute lymphoblastic leukemia, so the T cells may come from the graft donor. The chain couples TRBV5-1 to TRBJ2-1, with a weak D call TRBD1 (5 bases). The CDR3 loop is CASSLAGSGNEQFF. The CDR3 bases are TGCGCCAGCAGCTTGGCAGGGTCGGGCAATGAGCAGTTCTTC.